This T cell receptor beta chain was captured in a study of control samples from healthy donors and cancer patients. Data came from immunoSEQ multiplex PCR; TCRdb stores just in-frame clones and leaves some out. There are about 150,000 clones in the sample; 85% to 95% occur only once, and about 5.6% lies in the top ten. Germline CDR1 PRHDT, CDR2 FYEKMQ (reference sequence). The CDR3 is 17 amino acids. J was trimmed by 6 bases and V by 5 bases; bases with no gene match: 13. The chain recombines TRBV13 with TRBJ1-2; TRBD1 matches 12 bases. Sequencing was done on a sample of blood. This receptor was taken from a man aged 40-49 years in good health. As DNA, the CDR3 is TGTGCCAGCAGCCCAGAGGGGGACAGGGGGCAAGGGAATGGCTACACCTTC. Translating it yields CASSPEGDRGQGNGYTF. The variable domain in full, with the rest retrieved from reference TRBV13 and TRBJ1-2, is AAGVIQSPRHLIKEKRETATLKCYPIPRHDTVYWYQQGPGQDPQFLISFYEKMQSDKGSIPDRFSAQQFSDYHSELNMSSLELGDSALYFCASSPEGDRGQGNGYTFGSGTRLTVV.